The clone carrying this T cell receptor (beta chain) was detected a few times. The source of the sample is a study of T-cell memory formation after mild COVID-19. TCRdb re-called the 5' RACE reads with MiXCR, one entry per CDR3 protein. The table has roughly 370,000 distinct CDR3 sequences, around a sixth seen once. The CDR3 loop spans 12 amino acids. Germline loops: CDR1 SGHRS, CDR2 YFSETQ. V was clipped by 3 bases and J by 7 bases, with 11 bases between them. The sequenced sample was PBMCs or a T cell subset sorted from them (not recorded which). The genes are TRBV5-1 and TRBJ2-7; no definite D call. The TCR sequence derives from a man between 18 and 29 years old who had mild COVID-19 (a few samples of this study predate the infection). Cell type and time point are not known. CDR3 in amino acids: CASSSDLGEQYF. CDR3 DNA sequence: TGCGCCAGCAGCTCGGACCTCGGGGAGCAGTACTTC.